Shown below are 25 T cell receptor beta chains from a single sample sequenced in a study of blood T cells in healthy people across ages. A second PCR of roughly 7 to 11 cycles used a sample-barcoded 5' primer and a J-beta primer mix. Each CDR3 protein gets one entry after TCRdb re-called the 5' RACE reads with MiXCR. The sample gives about 1.6 million distinct CDR3 sequences, about 31% of which show up once; roughly 12% is in the top ten. The source material was blood. These receptors came from a woman in her 30s in good health.

The CDR3 bases are TGCAGTGCTAGAGCGACAGCCACCTATGGCTACACCTTC. Its protein is CSARATATYGYTF. The chain links TRBV20-1 to TRBJ1-2; weak D call: TRBD1 (5 bases). The CDR3 runs to 13 residues. V was shortened by 1 base and J by 4 bases, with 10 bases between the two germline ends. Germline CDR1 is DFQATT and CDR2 is SNEGSKA (reference sequence).

This clonotype has ten or more counts. The chain joins TRBV12-3 or TRBV12-4 to TRBJ2-5; 7 nucleotides align to TRBD2. The CDR3 has 13 residues. Losses at the gene ends were 6 bases for V and 12 bases for J; bases not matched to a gene: 13. The DNA of the CDR3 is TGTGCCAGCAGGAGCCGGGACTATAGCCTTGAGTACTTC. This encodes CASRSRDYSLEYF.

The rearrangement joins TRBV5-1 to TRBJ2-1, with 11 bases identical to TRBD2. The germline CDR1 and CDR2 sequences are SGHRS and YFSETQ. This CDR3 has 18 residues. Trimming at V came to 3 bases and at J to 9 bases, leaving 17 bases not matched to a gene. In DNA form, the CDR3 reads TGCGCCAGCAGCTCTGCGGGATTAACTAGCGGGAGAGTTGGTGAGCAGTTCTTC. Protein: CASSSAGLTSGRVGEQFF. Full variable domain (remainder filled in from reference TRBV5-1 and TRBJ2-1): KAGVTQTPRYLIKTRGQQVTLSCSPISGHRSVSWYQQTPGQGLQFLFEYFSETQRNKGNFPGRFSGRQFSNSRSEMNVSTLELGDSALYLCASSSAGLTSGRVGEQFFGPGTRLTVL.

The chain recombines TRBV7-3 with TRBJ1-5; 10 nucleotides line up with TRBD1. This CDR3 contains 15 residues. The V segment lost 4 bases and the J segment 6 bases; nucleotides outside the gene matches: 6. Germline CDR1 reads SGHTA; CDR2 reads FQGTGA. CDR3 bases: TGTGCCAGCAGCTACGGGACAGGGGTTTCTCAGCCCCAGCATTTT. Encoded protein: CASSYGTGVSQPQHF.

This clonotype was seen only a few times. The J gene is TRBJ2-7, the V gene TRBV15, with 8 bases fitting TRBD2. Germline CDR1 and CDR2: LNHNV and YYDKDF (reference sequence). The V segment lost 1 base and the J segment 4 bases; nucleotides outside the gene matches: 3. The CDR3 loop spans 14 amino acids. The CDR3 nucleotides are TGTGCCACCAGCAGAGCCGGGACTAGTTACGAGCAGTACTTC. Amino acid sequence: CATSRAGTSYEQYF.

The rearrangement links TRBV6-5 to TRBJ2-1, with D perhaps TRBD2 (5 bases). Between the trimmed V and J ends, which lost 5 bases and 8 bases, there was a span of 13 bases. CDR3 length equals 13 residues. CDR1 and CDR2 (germline): MNHEY, SVGAGI. CDR3 nucleotides: TGTGCCAGCAGTCCCCGGACTCGGCATGAGCAGTTCTTC. This translates into CASSPRTRHEQFF.

The genes are TRBV2 and TRBJ2-1, with 15 bases aligning to TRBD2. This CDR3 region has 16 residues. Germline trimming cut 5 bases from V and 2 bases from J; bases unmatched to any gene: 1. The germline gives CDR1 SNHLY, CDR2 FYNNEI. CDR3 loop: CASSWTSGGAYNEQFF. The CDR3 DNA is TGTGCCAGCAGTTGGACTAGCGGGGGGGCCTACAATGAGCAGTTCTTC.

This clonotype came up once. This chain uses TRBV20-1 with TRBJ2-1, with TRBD2 matching 9 bases. The CDR3 runs 12 residues. Germline V lookup: CDR1 DFQATT, CDR2 SNEGSKA (reference sequence). With 7 bases clipped from V and 7 bases from J, the junction kept 5 bases outside the gene matches. In nucleotides, the CDR3 is TGCAGTGGCGGGGGGGGCATGAATGAGCAGTTCTTC. Amino acids: CSGGGGMNEQFF.

This clonotype has more than one count but fewer than ten. The rearrangement links TRBV29-1 to TRBJ2-2; a weak D match, TRBD1 (5 bases). Deletions cut 5 bases from V and 5 bases from J, with 15 bases between. CDR1 and CDR2 from the germline V gene are SQVTM and ANQGSEA. The CDR3 spans 14 residues. CDR3 coding DNA: TGCAGCGTTTTACCAGGGCTAGGGACCGGGGAGCTGTTTTTT. As protein: CSVLPGLGTGELFF.

The gene calls are TRBV6-1 and TRBJ2-1; 7 bases align to TRBD2. Germline CDR1 is MNHNS and CDR2 is SASEGT. Unmatched junction bases numbered 13, after V lost 9 bases and J lost 2 bases. The CDR3 extends over 16 amino acids. The CDR3: CARSTVGGAAYNEQFF. For the CDR3, the DNA is TGTGCCAGGAGCACGGTGGGAGGGGCTGCCTACAATGAGCAGTTCTTC.

J is TRBJ1-1 and V is TRBV20-1; 7 nucleotides match TRBD1. The CDR3 is made up of 14 amino acids. The J segment lost 5 bases and the V segment lost 2 bases, leaving 8 bases of the junction unmatched. Germline CDR1 is DFQATT and CDR2 is SNEGSKA (reference sequence). The CDR3 loop reads CSARIGGAWTEAFF. Here the CDR3 DNA reads TGCAGTGCTAGAATAGGGGGCGCGTGGACTGAAGCTTTCTTT.

This chain connects TRBV5-1 to TRBJ1-1, with 10 bases fitting TRBD1. The germline gives CDR1 SGHRS, CDR2 YFSETQ. Trimming removed 4 bases from V and 4 bases from J; junction bases left unmatched: 10. This CDR3 has 16 amino acids. The CDR3 reads CASSPGQGIGVTEAFF. As DNA, the CDR3 is TGCGCCAGCAGCCCGGGACAGGGGATTGGGGTCACTGAAGCTTTCTTT.

This clonotype was detected a few times. V gene TRBV5-1 combines with J gene TRBJ2-2; D not certain. Germline CDR1 SGHRS, CDR2 YFSETQ. This CDR3 is built from 15 residues. Trimming cost V 0 bases and J 0 bases, with 6 bases left between them. In DNA, the CDR3 is TGCGCCAGCAGCTTGGACAGATCGAACACCGGGGAGCTGTTTTTT. Its protein product is CASSLDRSNTGELFF.

The V call is TRBV9, the J call TRBJ1-1; D unclear. The CDR3 is 13 amino acids. CDR1 and CDR2 (germline): SGDLS, YYNGEE. Trimming pared 0 bases from V and 3 bases from J, leaving 6 bases between. The CDR3 DNA follows: TGTGCCAGCAGCGTAGCCACCCACACTGAAGCTTTCTTT. Encoded protein: CASSVATHTEAFF.

This clonotype was counted a few times. One base away lies a much larger clone, so this may be a sequencing read error. The gene calls are TRBV7-2 and TRBJ2-6; D is possibly TRBD1 (6 bases). There are 16 residues in the CDR3. CDR1 SGHTA and CDR2 FQGNSA come from the germline V gene. Here the CDR3 reads CASSRNPGAGANVRTF. CDR3 bases: TGTGCCAGCAGCCGCAATCCAGGGGCTGGGGCCAACGTCCGGACTTTC. The entire variable domain, with the rest obtained from reference TRBV7-2 and TRBJ2-6, is as follows: GAGVSQSPSNKVTEKGKDVELRCDPISGHTALYWYRQSLGQGLEFLIYFQGNSAPDKSGLPSDRFSAERTGGSVSTLTIQRTQQEDSAVYLCASSRNPGAGANVRTFGAGSRLTVL.

The chain uses TRBV27 and TRBJ2-2, with D tentatively TRBD2 (6 bases). In germline, CDR1 is MNHEY, CDR2 SMNVEV (reference sequence). V dropped 2 bases and J dropped 5 bases, with 12 bases sitting between them. This CDR3 comprises 15 residues. CDR3 protein: CASSLVGGGTGELFF. The CDR3 region has the DNA TGTGCCAGCAGTTTAGTGGGGGGAGGAACCGGGGAGCTGTTTTTT.

V and J are TRBV6-6 and TRBJ2-1; 8 nucleotides agree with TRBD1. Germline assignment: CDR1 MNHNY and CDR2 SVGAGI (reference sequence). Unmatched junction bases numbered 10, after V lost 1 base and J lost 5 bases. The CDR3 has 17 amino acids. CDR3 protein: CASSYFSRQGANNEQFF. CDR3 DNA: TGTGCCAGCAGTTACTTCAGCCGGCAGGGGGCTAACAATGAGCAGTTCTTC.

The CDR3 coding sequence is TGTGCCAGCAGCCGCCTTCGGGAGGAGCAGTTCTTC. This gives the protein CASSRLREEQFF. The chain links TRBV3-1 to TRBJ2-1; a weak D match, TRBD2 (6 bases). This CDR3 is built from 12 residues. The V and J ends lost 4 bases and 10 bases respectively, with 11 bases between them. Per germline, CDR1 LGHDT and CDR2 YNNKEL (reference sequence).

The V call is TRBV4-1, the J call TRBJ1-1; weak D call: TRBD1 (6 bases). Germline CDR1 is MGHRA and CDR2 is YSYEKL. Trimming pared 1 base from V and 3 bases from J, leaving 15 bases between. CDR3 length: 16 amino acids. In DNA form, the CDR3 reads TGCGCCAGCAGCCAAGCGAGAGGGGGTGCGGACACTGAAGCTTTCTTT. Translating it yields CASSQARGGADTEAFF.

As concerns this clonotype: The germline gene is not matched at one end of the junction; a read error may be the cause. The chain carries TRBV20-1 and TRBJ2-1, with TRBD2 identical over 11 bases. The CDR3 is made up of 16 amino acids. Germline CDR1 is DFQATT and CDR2 is SNEGSKA (reference sequence). CDR3 residues: CSARDGSGGAYNEQFF. CDR3 DNA sequence: TGCAGTGCTAGAGATGGTAGCGGGGGGGCCTATAATGAGCAGTTCTTC.

The CDR3 DNA reads as TGTGCCAGCAGTTACACATTAGCGGGAGCAGAGACCCAGTACTTC. It is translated as CASSYTLAGAETQYF. The V and J genes are TRBV28 and TRBJ2-5; 9 bases map to TRBD2. CDR3 length: 15 amino acids. The germline gives CDR1 MDHEN, CDR2 SYDVKM. Germline trimming cut 4 bases from V and 4 bases from J; bases unmatched to any gene: 7. The full variable domain, rest sourced from reference TRBV28 and TRBJ2-5, is DVKVTQSSRYLVKRTGEKVFLECVQDMDHENMFWYRQDPGLGLRLIYFSYDVKMKEKGDIPEGYSVSREKKERFSLILESASTNQTSMYLCASSYTLAGAETQYFGPGTRLLVL.

To note about this clonotype: An end of the junction differs from the germline gene, which may be a read error. The V call is TRBV10-2, the J call TRBJ2-1; 10 bases fit TRBD2. This CDR3 is 14 amino acids long. Germline V lookup: CDR1 WSHSY, CDR2 SAAADI. This chain's CDR3 is CASSLAGVYSERFF. For the CDR3, the DNA is TGCGCCAGCAGCCTAGCGGGAGTTTACAGTGAGCGGTTCTTC.

The chain carries TRBV7-3 and TRBJ2-3; 10 nucleotides align to TRBD2. This CDR3 has 14 amino acids. CDR1 and CDR2 (germline): SGHTA, FQGTGA. Unmatched junction bases numbered 3, after V lost 5 bases and J lost 4 bases. CDR3 DNA sequence: TGTGCCAGCAGCCCTAGCGGGAGCCCAGATACGCAGTATTTT. This sequence encodes CASSPSGSPDTQYF.

The rearrangement uses TRBV28 and TRBJ2-1, with 12 positions matching TRBD1. Losses at the gene ends were 6 bases for V and 8 bases for J; bases not matched to a gene: 14. CDR3 length equals 17 residues. Looked up from germline, CDR1 is MDHEN and CDR2 is SYDVKM. The CDR3 sequence is CASRLSFRDRGQDEQFF. CDR3 bases: TGTGCCAGCAGACTCTCCTTCCGGGACAGGGGGCAGGATGAGCAGTTCTTC.

The CDR3 DNA reads as TGCAGTGCTCTCGGGGCTAGCGGGGGGGCTGGGGATACGCAGTATTTT. This gives the protein CSALGASGGAGDTQYF. The rearrangement uses TRBV20-1 and TRBJ2-3; 12 positions match TRBD2. The ends lost 5 bases at V and 6 bases at J; junction bases unmatched: 12. The CDR3 extends over 16 amino acids. Germline assignment: CDR1 DFQATT and CDR2 SNEGSKA (reference sequence).